The 31 T cell receptor beta chains below come from one sample, sequenced in a study of technical replicates of blood from a few donors. Assay: immunoSEQ multiplex PCR; the TCRdb copy retains only in-frame clones and omits some. Of about 57,000 clones listed, 93% are singletons. The source material was PBMCs. Every receptor here comes from a human donor in good health. Some clones in this sample may be carry-over from other donors' samples.

The chain links TRBV23-1 to TRBJ1-2, with TRBD1 identical over 7 bases. TRBV23-1 is treated as an ORF (open reading frame) with a function not yet certain. Trimming cost V 7 bases and J 4 bases; bases outside gene matches: 6. The CDR3 contains 13 residues. CDR3 nucleotides: TGCGCCAGCAACCGACAGGGTCCCTATGGCTACACCTTC. This encodes CASNRQGPYGYTF.

The chain carries TRBV6-4 and TRBJ2-3, with 10 bases fitting TRBD2. J was trimmed by 4 bases and V by 3 bases; bases with no gene match: 4. The CDR3 extends over 15 amino acids. Germline CDR1 reads MRHNA; CDR2 reads SNTAGT. The CDR3 loop is CASSETSGISDTQYF. Written as DNA, the CDR3 is TGTGCCAGCAGTGAAACTAGCGGGATTTCAGATACGCAGTATTTT.

The chain links TRBV7-6 to TRBJ2-2, with 10 bases fitting TRBD2. The CDR3 spans 16 residues. V lost 4 bases, J lost 6 bases, and 8 bases stayed unmatched. CDR1 and CDR2 from the germline V gene are SGHVS and FNYEAQ. The DNA for the CDR3 is TGTGCCAGCAGCTCATCTAGCGGGAGTCGGGCCGGGGAGCTGTTTTTT. It specifies CASSSSSGSRAGELFF.

CDR3 loop: CASSSGSSTDTQYF. The CDR3, as DNA: TGCGCCAGCAGCTCCGGGTCCTCAACAGATACGCAGTATTTT. The V call is TRBV5-1, the J call TRBJ2-3; D unresolved. V was trimmed by 3 bases and J by 3 bases, leaving 11 bases between them. The CDR3 loop spans 14 amino acids. CDR1 and CDR2 from the germline V gene are SGHRS and YFSETQ.

The chain carries TRBV7-9 and TRBJ1-3; D gene uncertain. Per germline, CDR1 SEHNR and CDR2 FQNEAQ (reference sequence). V was shortened by 4 bases and J by 0 bases, with 16 bases between the two germline ends. The CDR3 consists of 17 residues. CDR3 DNA sequence: TGTGCCAGCAGCTCGGGTTCACTTCTCTACTCTGGAAACACCATATATTTT. Translated: CASSSGSLLYSGNTIYF.

This chain links TRBV5-1 with TRBJ1-2; maybe TRBD1 (6 bases). V lost 0 bases to trimming and J lost 6 bases, with 9 bases between them. The CDR3 totals 13 residues. Germline CDR1 is SGHRS and CDR2 is YFSETQ. The CDR3 sequence is CASSLEGGDGYTF. The CDR3 DNA sequence: TGCGCCAGCAGCTTGGAAGGGGGTGATGGCTACACCTTC.

The gene calls are TRBV21-1 and TRBJ2-1; no check of the table's D call, TRBD2, against the DNA was made. TRBV21-1 is a documented pseudogene. The CDR3 runs 16 residues. The CDR3 is CASSQTLAGVLNEQFF. CDR3 nucleotide sequence: TGTGCCAGCAGCCAAACCCTAGCGGGGGTTTTAAATGAGCAGTTCTTC.

There are many counts of this clone. The chain couples TRBV6-5 to TRBJ1-6; a weak D match, TRBD1 (6 bases). The CDR3 spans 15 residues. Germline assignment: CDR1 MNHEY and CDR2 SVGAGI. Between the trimmed V and J ends, which lost 5 bases and 6 bases, there was a span of 14 bases. CDR3 amino acids: CASSLSAQGNSPLHF. CDR3 DNA sequence: TGTGCCAGCAGTCTCTCGGCACAGGGTAATTCACCCCTCCACTTT.

This chain connects TRBV5-1 to TRBJ2-7, with a tentative D call TRBD2 (5 bases). The germline V gene encodes CDR1 SGHRS and CDR2 YFSETQ. Trimming cost V 1 base and J 1 base, with 9 bases left between them. The CDR3 totals 14 residues. CDR3 region: CASSLSGGSYEQYF. CDR3 sequence (DNA): TGCGCCAGCAGCTTGAGTGGCGGGTCCTACGAGCAGTACTTC.

The chain couples TRBV5-1 to TRBJ2-5, with 8 bases lining up with TRBD2. Germline V lookup: CDR1 SGHRS, CDR2 YFSETQ. The V segment lost 1 base and the J segment 3 bases; nucleotides outside the gene matches: 5. CDR3 size: 15 residues. This CDR3 reads CASSLSGGVEETQYF. The DNA of the CDR3 is TGCGCCAGCAGCTTGTCCGGGGGGGTCGAAGAGACCCAGTACTTC.

This chain connects TRBV19 to TRBJ1-6, with TRBD1 identical over 7 bases. CDR3 size: 14 residues. From germline, CDR1 is LNHDA and CDR2 SQIVND (reference sequence). Unmatched junction bases numbered 7, after V lost 7 bases and J lost 7 bases. The CDR3 bases are TGTGCCAGTATGCTGGGACAGAGCAATTCACCCCTCCACTTT. This codes for CASMLGQSNSPLHF.

This sequence joins TRBV11-2 and TRBJ2-3, with a weak D call TRBD1 (6 bases). Looked up from germline, CDR1 is SGHAT and CDR2 is FQNNGV. The CDR3 spans 14 residues. The germline V and J ends were trimmed by 4 bases and 4 bases, with 12 bases remaining between them. CDR3 sequence: CASSSRQEADTQYF. CDR3 bases: TGTGCCAGCAGCTCGCGACAGGAAGCAGATACGCAGTATTTT.

Turning to this clone: Other nucleotide sequences from this sample produce the same CDR3. The rearrangement uses TRBV7-3 and TRBJ2-5; D unresolved. This CDR3 has 13 amino acids. In germline, CDR1 is SGHTA, CDR2 FQGTGA. V lost 5 bases, J lost 1 base, and 8 bases lay in between. The CDR3 sequence is CASSPGGQETQYF. In DNA form, the CDR3 reads TGTGCCAGCAGCCCCGGCGGCCAAGAGACCCAGTACTTC.

This chain uses TRBV9 with TRBJ1-2, with D tentatively TRBD1 (6 bases). V lost 2 bases to trimming and J lost 7 bases, with 12 bases between them. Germline values: CDR1 SGDLS, CDR2 YYNGEE. This CDR3 region has 13 residues. The CDR3 region has the DNA TGTGCCAGCAGCGTCGAGGGGGGGCTTGGCTACACCTTC. This sequence encodes CASSVEGGLGYTF.

The rearrangement joins TRBV5-6 to TRBJ1-2; a weak D match, TRBD1 (6 bases). This CDR3 is 13 amino acids long. Germline CDR1 SGHDT, CDR2 YYEEEE. With 5 bases removed from V and 8 bases from J, the gap between germline ends came to 16 bases. The CDR3 DNA is TGTGCCAGCAGAAAAACAGGGTTTGGAGGCTACACCTTC. Protein: CASRKTGFGGYTF.

The chain is built from TRBV4-1 and TRBJ1-2; D call uncertain. This CDR3 has 16 residues. V lost 4 bases and J 8 bases, leaving 23 bases between the germline ends. Germline V CDR1 and CDR2: MGHRA, YSYEKL. The CDR3 nucleotides read TGCGCCAGCAGCCCCTTAGGCGAGGGAACTTTGGTGGGCTACACCTTC. Its translation: CASSPLGEGTLVGYTF.

The chain uses TRBV10-3 and TRBJ2-2, with D perhaps matching TRBD1 (5 bases). Germline loops: CDR1 ENHRY, CDR2 SYGVKD. The V end lost 6 bases, the J end lost 0 bases, and 8 bases lay between the germline ends. This CDR3 is 14 amino acids long. The CDR3 coding sequence is TGTGCCATCAGACAGGACACGAACACCGGGGAGCTGTTTTTT. Its translation is CAIRQDTNTGELFF.

This clone was seen a handful of times. The chain carries TRBV6-4 and TRBJ1-2, with D possibly matching TRBD1 (5 bases). This CDR3 is built from 12 residues. With 7 bases removed from V and 4 bases from J, the gap between germline ends came to 10 bases. Germline V lookup: CDR1 MRHNA, CDR2 SNTAGT. The CDR3 DNA sequence: TGTGCCAGCACGGGGGGGAGCTATGGCTACACCTTC. Translation: CASTGGSYGYTF.

The chain links TRBV6-5 to TRBJ2-2, with D perhaps matching TRBD1 (5 bases). This CDR3 has 16 amino acids. Looked up from germline, CDR1 is MNHEY and CDR2 is SVGAGI. With 2 bases removed from V and 7 bases from J, the gap between germline ends came to 17 bases. This chain's CDR3 is CASSYLGEGVVGELFF. Here the CDR3 DNA reads TGTGCCAGCAGTTACCTAGGGGAAGGGGTAGTCGGGGAGCTGTTTTTT.

The chain recombines TRBV7-3 with TRBJ2-2; no clear D gene. The CDR3 has 11 residues. Germline loops: CDR1 SGHTA, CDR2 FQGTGA. V was shortened by 6 bases and J by 7 bases, with 6 bases between the two germline ends. The chain's CDR3 is CASSTGGELFF. In DNA form, the CDR3 reads TGTGCCAGCAGTACGGGCGGGGAGCTGTTTTTT.

The CDR3 DNA is TGTGCCAGCAGCAAACAGGGGTTAGGCACTGAAGCTTTCTTT. It codes for CASSKQGLGTEAFF. This rearrangement joins TRBV6-1 to TRBJ1-1; 7 positions match TRBD1. CDR1 and CDR2 (germline): MNHNS, SASEGT. The CDR3 covers 14 residues. The ends lost 6 bases at V and 4 bases at J; junction bases unmatched: 8.

The chain is built from TRBV2 and TRBJ1-1; D might be TRBD1 (6 bases). Germline CDR1 SNHLY, CDR2 FYNNEI. Trimming shortened V by 10 bases and J by 0 bases, and 15 bases separated the two germline ends. The CDR3 is 14 residues long. The CDR3 region has the DNA TGTGCCAACTACAGACAGGAGGTGAACACTGAAGCTTTCTTT. This sequence encodes CANYRQEVNTEAFF.

The V call is TRBV27, the J call TRBJ2-7, with 10 nucleotides matching TRBD1. The V gene end was trimmed by 6 bases and the J gene end by 3 bases; junction bases not matched to a gene: 11. The CDR3 has 16 amino acids. Germline V gene data show CDR1 as MNHEY and CDR2 as SMNVEV (reference sequence). Here the CDR3 DNA reads TGTGCCAGCAGCCCACGGACAGGGGGACGAGGCTACGAGCAGTACTTC. It codes for CASSPRTGGRGYEQYF.

CDR3 in amino acids: CASGPDTNGYTF. CDR3 coding DNA: TGCGCCAGCGGCCCGGACACCAATGGCTACACCTTC. This sequence joins TRBV5-1 and TRBJ1-2, with D perhaps TRBD1 (5 bases). V gave up 7 bases and J gave up 6 bases, with 13 bases separating them. This CDR3 comprises 12 residues. Germline CDR1 reads SGHRS; CDR2 reads YFSETQ.

The gene calls are TRBV6-1 and TRBJ2-5; the match to TRBD2 covers 9 bases. The CDR3 covers 14 residues. V trimming: 4 bases; J trimming: 5 bases; junction bases outside the gene matches: 5. Germline CDR1 MNHNS, CDR2 SASEGT. The CDR3: CASSGGRAGETQYF. CDR3 in DNA: TGTGCCAGCAGTGGCGGGAGGGCCGGTGAGACCCAGTACTTC.

The chain employs TRBV30 and TRBJ2-1; D ambiguous. Trimming left V 0 bases short and J 6 bases short, with 6 bases between. This CDR3 has 12 amino acids. Germline values: CDR1 GTSNPN, CDR2 SVGIG (reference sequence). CDR3 loop: CAWSVQFNEQFF. CDR3 coding DNA: TGTGCCTGGAGTGTACAATTCAATGAGCAGTTCTTC.

This chain joins TRBV5-1 and TRBJ1-3, with D perhaps TRBD1 (6 bases). The CDR3 covers 14 residues. Trimming took 4 bases from V and 7 from J, leaving 15 bases between them. The germline gives CDR1 SGHRS, CDR2 YFSETQ. The CDR3 nucleotides read TGCGCCAGCAGCCTAGGGACAACCGCTAACACCATATATTTT. Protein sequence: CASSLGTTANTIYF. The whole variable domain, remainder taken from reference TRBV5-1 and TRBJ1-3, is KAGVTQTPRYLIKTRGQQVTLSCSPISGHRSVSWYQQTPGQGLQFLFEYFSETQRNKGNFPGRFSGRQFSNSRSEMNVSTLELGDSALYLCASSLGTTANTIYFGEGSWLTVV.

J is TRBJ2-7 and V is TRBV14, with D tentatively TRBD2 (5 bases). The CDR3 has 15 residues. Germline V gene data show CDR1 as SGHDN and CDR2 as FVKESK. V lost 0 bases, J lost 3 bases, and 12 bases lay in between. The CDR3, as DNA: TGTGCCAGCAGCCAAGACCTGGGAGTGGTCTACGAGCAGTACTTC. This encodes CASSQDLGVVYEQYF.

A few counts support this clone. For the CDR3, the DNA is TGTGCCAGCAGGGATAGAGCGGGAGGGACCTACAATGAGCAGTTCTTC. This sequence encodes CASRDRAGGTYNEQFF. The chain couples TRBV6-6 to TRBJ2-1, with 10 bases fitting TRBD2. The junction had 7 bases not matched to a gene; V was cut back by 6 bases and J by 2 bases. Germline lookup yields CDR1 MNHNY and CDR2 SVGAGI (reference sequence). There are 16 residues in the CDR3.

This clone was seen just once. The genes are TRBV4-3 and TRBJ1-4; D remains unclear. Germline values: CDR1 LGHNA, CDR2 YSLEER. V lost 0 bases and J 10 bases, leaving 15 bases between the germline ends. The CDR3 consists of 15 residues. The DNA for the CDR3 is TGCGCCAGCAGCCAAGATTTTACGGAGGAGGTAAAACTGTTTTTT. Protein product: CASSQDFTEEVKLFF.

This clone has a handful of counts. The CDR3 coding sequence is TGTGCCACCAGCATTGGACTAGCGGATCACAATGAGCAGTTCTTC. Translation: CATSIGLADHNEQFF. This rearrangement joins TRBV15 to TRBJ2-1; TRBD2 agrees at 10 bases. V shed 4 bases, J shed 5 bases, and the junction held 5 bases outside the gene matches. The germline V gene encodes CDR1 LNHNV and CDR2 YYDKDF (reference sequence). This CDR3 contains 15 residues.